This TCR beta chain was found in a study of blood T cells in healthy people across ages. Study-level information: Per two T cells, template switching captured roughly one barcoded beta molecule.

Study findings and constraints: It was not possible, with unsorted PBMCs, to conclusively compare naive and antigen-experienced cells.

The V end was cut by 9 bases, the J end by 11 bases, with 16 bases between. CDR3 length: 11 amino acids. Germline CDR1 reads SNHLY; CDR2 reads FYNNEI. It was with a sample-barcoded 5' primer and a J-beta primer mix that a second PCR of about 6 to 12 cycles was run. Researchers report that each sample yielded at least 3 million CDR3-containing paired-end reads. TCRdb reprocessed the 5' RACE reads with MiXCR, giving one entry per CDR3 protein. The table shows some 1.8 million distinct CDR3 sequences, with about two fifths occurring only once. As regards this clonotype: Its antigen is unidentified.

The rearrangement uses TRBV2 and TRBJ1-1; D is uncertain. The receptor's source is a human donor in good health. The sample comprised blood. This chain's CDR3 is CARQWAIGAFF. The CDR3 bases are TGTGCCAGACAGTGGGCGATAGGGGCTTTCTTT.